This T cell receptor beta chain was sequenced for a study of Ad26.COV2.S vaccination and SARS-CoV-2 variants. The CDR3 length is 11 residues. The V gene lost 5 bases and the J gene lost 4 bases, with 5 bases spanning the gap. The germline V gene has CDR1 PRHDT and CDR2 FYEKMQ (reference sequence). Treatment: some 19 received Ad26.COV2.S at low or high dose, single or two shots; several received placebo; per-sample allocation not given. Collection of the samples took place on day 63 after the first injection of vaccine or placebo. Some clones are missing from TCRdb's copy, which holds only in-frame ones; the method was immunoSEQ multiplex PCR. The sample lists about 370,000 clones, approximately 91% occurring once.

The receptor was isolated from a person aged 18 to 65 who received the Ad26.COV2.S COVID-19 vaccine or a placebo. The chain carries TRBV13 and TRBJ1-2, with D unresolved. Sequences were derived from peripheral blood, sampled in a trial of Ad26.COV2.S vaccine versus placebo. The chain's CDR3 is CASSPGYGYTF. CDR3 bases: TGTGCCAGCAGCCCCGGCTATGGCTACACCTTC.